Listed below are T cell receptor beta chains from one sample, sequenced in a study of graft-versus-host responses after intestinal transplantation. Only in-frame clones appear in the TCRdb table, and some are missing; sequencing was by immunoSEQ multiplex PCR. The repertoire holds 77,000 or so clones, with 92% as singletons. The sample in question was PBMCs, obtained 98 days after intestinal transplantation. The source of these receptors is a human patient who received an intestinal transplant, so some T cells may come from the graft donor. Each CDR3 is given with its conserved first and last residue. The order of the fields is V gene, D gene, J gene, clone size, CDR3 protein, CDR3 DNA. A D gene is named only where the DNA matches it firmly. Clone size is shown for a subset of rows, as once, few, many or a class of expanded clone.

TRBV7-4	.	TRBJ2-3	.	CASSSGASTDTQYF	TGTGCCAGCAGCTCCGGGGCCAGCACAGATACGCAGTATTTT
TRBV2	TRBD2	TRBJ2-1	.	CASSEAAGGNNEQFF	TGTGCCAGCAGTGAAGCGGCGGGAGGGAACAATGAGCAGTTCTTC
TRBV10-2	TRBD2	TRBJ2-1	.	CASKGSGGFNEQFF	TGCGCCAGCAAAGGTAGCGGGGGGTTCAATGAGCAGTTCTTC
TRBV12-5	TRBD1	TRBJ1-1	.	CASGSNRGNTEAFF	TGTGCTAGTGGTTCCAACAGGGGGAACACTGAAGCTTTCTTT
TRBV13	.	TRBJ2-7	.	CASSFGTQSYEQYF	TGTGCCAGCAGCTTCGGGACACAATCTTACGAGCAGTACTTC
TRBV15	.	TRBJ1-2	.	CATSRDRAPRENGYTF	TGTGCCACCAGCAGAGATCGCGCGCCTAGGGAAAATGGCTACACCTTC
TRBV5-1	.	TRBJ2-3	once	CASSLDLRTDTQYF	TGCGCCAGCAGCTTGGATCTCCGAACAGATACGCAGTATTTT
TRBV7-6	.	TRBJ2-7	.	CASSLGDYEQYF	TGTGCCAGCAGCTTAGGAGACTACGAGCAGTACTTC
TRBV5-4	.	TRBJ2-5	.	CASSYQTAGQETQYF	TGTGCCAGCAGCTACCAGACAGCCGGCCAAGAGACCCAGTACTTC
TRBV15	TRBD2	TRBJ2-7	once	CATSSGSGAYEQYF	TGTGCCACCAGCAGCGGTAGCGGGGCCTACGAGCAGTACTTC
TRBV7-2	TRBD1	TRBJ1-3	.	CASSPGQGDGNTIYF	TGTGCCAGCAGCCCCGGACAGGGCGATGGAAACACCATATATTTT
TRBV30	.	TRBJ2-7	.	CAWSVGSSYEQYF	TGTGCCTGGAGTGTTGGCAGCTCCTACGAGCAGTACTTC
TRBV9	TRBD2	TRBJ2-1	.	CASSGAGGPYNEQFF	TGTGCCAGCAGCGGAGCGGGGGGGCCCTACAATGAGCAGTTCTTC
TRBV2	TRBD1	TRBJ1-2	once	CASSEIGRQGSNGYTF	TGTGCCAGCAGTGAAATAGGAAGACAGGGATCGAATGGCTACACCTTC
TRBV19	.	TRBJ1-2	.	CASTGVEDYGYTF	TGTGCCAGTACTGGGGTAGAGGACTATGGCTACACCTTC
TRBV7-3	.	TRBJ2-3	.	CASSRGGDTQYF	TGTGCCAGCAGCAGAGGGGGGGATACGCAGTATTTT
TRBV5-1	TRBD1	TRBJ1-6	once	CASSLGTGLNSPLHF	TGCGCCAGCAGCTTGGGGACAGGACTTAATTCACCCCTCCACTTT
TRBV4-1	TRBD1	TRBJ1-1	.	CASSHISTGINTEAFF	TGCGCCAGCAGCCACATATCGACAGGGATCAACACTGAAGCTTTCTTT
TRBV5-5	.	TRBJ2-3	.	CASSPDAHDTQYF	TGTGCCAGCAGTCCGGACGCCCACGATACGCAGTATTTT
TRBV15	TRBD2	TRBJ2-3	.	CATSRETTGTRGDTQYF	TGTGCCACCAGCAGAGAGACTACCGGGACTAGAGGGGATACGCAGTATTTT
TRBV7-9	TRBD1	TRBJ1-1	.	CASSLATGLGNTEAFF	TGTGCCAGCAGCTTAGCGACAGGGTTGGGGAACACTGAAGCTTTCTTT
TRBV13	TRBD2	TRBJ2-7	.	CASSDREVPNSYEQYF	TGTGCCAGCAGCGATCGGGAGGTCCCCAACTCCTACGAGCAGTACTTC
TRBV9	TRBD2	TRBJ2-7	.	CASSSGLAGSYEQYF	TGTGCCAGCAGCTCGGGACTAGCGGGCTCCTACGAGCAGTACTTC
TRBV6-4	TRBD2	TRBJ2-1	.	CASSDSTAGGRDEQFF	TGTGCCAGCAGTGACTCGACAGCGGGAGGGAGGGATGAGCAGTTCTTC
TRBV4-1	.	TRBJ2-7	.	CASSPGQFAYEQYF	TGCGCCAGCAGCCCCGGACAGTTCGCCTACGAGCAGTACTTC
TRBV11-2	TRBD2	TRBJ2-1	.	CASSSASGTSDYNEQFF	TGTGCCAGCAGCTCAGCCTCCGGGACTAGCGACTACAATGAGCAGTTCTTC
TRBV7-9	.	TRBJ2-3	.	CASSPGESTDTQYF	TGTGCCAGCAGCCCCGGGGAGAGCACAGATACGCAGTATTTT
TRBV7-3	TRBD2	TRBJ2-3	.	CASSLKGAGGYTDTQYF	TGTGCCAGCAGCTTAAAGGGAGCGGGAGGGTACACAGATACGCAGTATTTT
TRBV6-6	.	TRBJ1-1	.	CASSYSGKEAFF	TGTGCCAGCAGTTACTCGGGGAAAGAAGCTTTCTTT
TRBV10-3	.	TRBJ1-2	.	CAISESTGLDGYTF	TGTGCCATCAGTGAGTCGACAGGACTGGATGGCTACACCTTC
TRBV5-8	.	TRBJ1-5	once	CASSLETPNQPQHF	TGTGCCAGCAGCTTGGAAACACCCAATCAGCCCCAGCATTTT
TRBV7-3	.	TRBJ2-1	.	CASSLIGGALFF	TGTGCCAGCAGCTTAATAGGGGGGGCCCTGTTCTTC
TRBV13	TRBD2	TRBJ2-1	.	CASSSLAGGSNEQFF	TGTGCCAGCAGCTCACTAGCGGGAGGCTCCAATGAGCAGTTCTTC
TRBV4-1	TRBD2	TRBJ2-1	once	CASSQDPPKSGSLLDEQFF	TGCGCCAGCAGCCAAGACCCCCCGAAGAGCGGGAGTCTTTTGGATGAGCAGTTCTTC
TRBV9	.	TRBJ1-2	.	CASSVDFMGLGYTF	TGTGCCAGCAGCGTAGATTTCATGGGGCTAGGCTACACCTTC
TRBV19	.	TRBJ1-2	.	CASSIDDSSNGYTF	TGTGCCAGTAGTATAGATGACAGTTCGAATGGCTACACCTTC
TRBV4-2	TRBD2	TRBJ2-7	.	CASSQDGTSGEGNEQYF	TGTGCCAGCAGCCAAGATGGGACTAGCGGGGAAGGGAACGAGCAGTACTTC